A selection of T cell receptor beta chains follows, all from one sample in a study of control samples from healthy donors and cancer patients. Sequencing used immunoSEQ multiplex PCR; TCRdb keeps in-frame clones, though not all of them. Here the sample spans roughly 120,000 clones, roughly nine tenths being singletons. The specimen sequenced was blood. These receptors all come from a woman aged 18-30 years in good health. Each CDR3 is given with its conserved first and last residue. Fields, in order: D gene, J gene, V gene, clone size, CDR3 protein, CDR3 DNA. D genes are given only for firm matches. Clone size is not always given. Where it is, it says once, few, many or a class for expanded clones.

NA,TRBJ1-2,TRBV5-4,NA,CASSLAGYGYTF,TGTGCCAGCAGCTTGGCAGGATATGGCTACACCTTC
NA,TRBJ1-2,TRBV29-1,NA,CSVEAVGTLGTGYTF,TGCAGCGTTGAAGCTGTGGGGACGTTGGGGACTGGCTACACCTTC
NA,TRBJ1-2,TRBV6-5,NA,CASAKQGPNYGYTF,TGTGCCAGCGCCAAGCAGGGGCCTAACTATGGCTACACCTTC
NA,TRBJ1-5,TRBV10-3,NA,CAISESWGPSNQPQHF,TGTGCCATCAGTGAGTCCTGGGGCCCAAGCAATCAGCCCCAGCATTTT
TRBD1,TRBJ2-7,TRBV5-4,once,CASSSGQGNEQYF,TGTGCCAGCAGCTCGGGACAGGGAAACGAGCAGTACTTC
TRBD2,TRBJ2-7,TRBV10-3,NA,CAISESTSSSGGSSLYEQYF,TGTGCCATCAGTGAGTCGACTTCCTCCTCGGGAGGCTCGAGCTTATACGAGCAGTACTTC
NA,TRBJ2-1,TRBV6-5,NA,CASTAAGEQFF,TGTGCCAGCACCGCAGCCGGAGAGCAGTTCTTC
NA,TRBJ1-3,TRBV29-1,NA,CSVEDVRGVSGNTIYF,TGCAGCGTTGAAGACGTCCGGGGGGTCTCTGGAAACACCATATATTTT
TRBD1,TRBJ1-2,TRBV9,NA,CASSVTTTGFNYGYTF,TGTGCCAGCAGCGTCACGACGACAGGGTTTAACTATGGCTACACCTTC
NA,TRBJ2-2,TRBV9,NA,CASSVLPIVAAGELFF,TGTGCCAGCAGCGTGCTTCCAATCGTAGCAGCCGGGGAGCTGTTTTTT
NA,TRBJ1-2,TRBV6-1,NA,CASSEFMGGIGYGYTF,TGTGCCAGCAGTGAATTTATGGGCGGTATTGGCTATGGCTACACCTTC
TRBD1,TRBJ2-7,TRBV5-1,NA,CASSRGTVEAYEQYF,TGCGCCAGCAGCAGAGGGACAGTGGAAGCCTACGAGCAGTACTTC
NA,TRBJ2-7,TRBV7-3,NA,CASSLQGPGEQYF,TGTGCCAGCAGCTTACAGGGGCCTGGGGAGCAGTACTTC
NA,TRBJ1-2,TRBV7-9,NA,CASIRGGELPPEAF,TGTGCCAGCATTCGAGGGGGGGAACTACCCCCCGAAGCCTTC
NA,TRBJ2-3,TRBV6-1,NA,CASSGQVQLAFTDTQYF,TGTGCCAGCAGTGGACAGGTTCAGCTAGCATTTACAGATACGCAGTATTTT
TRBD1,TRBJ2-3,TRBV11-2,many,CASSIRGLSSSTDTQYF,TGTGCCAGCAGCATCAGGGGGCTAAGTTCTAGCACAGATACGCAGTATTTT
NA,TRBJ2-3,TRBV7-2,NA,CASRPPGTDTQYF,TGTGCCAGCAGACCGCCAGGGACAGATACGCAGTATTTT
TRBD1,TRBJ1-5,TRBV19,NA,CASSRTGANQPQHF,TGTGCCAGTAGTAGGACAGGGGCCAACCAGCCCCAGCATTTT
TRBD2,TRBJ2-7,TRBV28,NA,CASSLAGARAYEQYF,TGTGCCAGCAGCCTAGCGGGCGCGCGGGCCTACGAGCAGTACTTC
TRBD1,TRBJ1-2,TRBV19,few,CASVSGGAGNYGYTF,TGTGCCAGCGTCTCAGGGGGCGCCGGCAACTATGGCTACACCTTC
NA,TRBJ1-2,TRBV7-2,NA,CASSLDRANYGYTF,TGTGCCAGCAGCTTAGACAGGGCTAACTATGGCTACACCTTC
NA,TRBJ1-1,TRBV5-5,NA,CASSLVDTEAFF,TGTGCCAGCAGCTTGGTGGACACTGAAGCTTTCTTT
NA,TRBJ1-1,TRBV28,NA,CASSLFGGGGGQDTEAFF,TGTGCCAGCAGTTTATTCGGTGGGGGAGGGGGGCAGGACACTGAAGCTTTCTTT
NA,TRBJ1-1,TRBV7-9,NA,CASSSDTGTSAFF,TGTGCCAGCAGCTCGGACACAGGGACTTCAGCTTTCTTT
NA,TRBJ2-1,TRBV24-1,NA,CATSDHDNEQFF,TGTGCCACCAGTGACCATGACAATGAGCAGTTCTTC
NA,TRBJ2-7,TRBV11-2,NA,CASSRGLVTSYEQYF,TGTGCCAGCAGCAGAGGGTTAGTGACCTCCTACGAGCAGTACTTC
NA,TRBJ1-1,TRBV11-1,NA,CASSFQGPNTEAFF,TGTGCCAGCAGCTTCCAGGGACCGAACACTGAAGCTTTCTTT
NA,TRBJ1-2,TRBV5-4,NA,CASSLEVGDGYTF,TGTGCCAGCAGCTTGGAAGTCGGGGATGGCTACACCTTC
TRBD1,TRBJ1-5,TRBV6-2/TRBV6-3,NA,CASSRQGPNQPQHF,TGTGCCAGCAGCCGACAGGGACCCAATCAGCCCCAGCATTTT
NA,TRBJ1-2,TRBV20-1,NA,CSASLGYSNYGYTF,TGCAGTGCTAGTTTAGGTTACTCCAACTATGGCTACACCTTC
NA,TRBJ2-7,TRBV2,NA,CASSATEQYF,TGTGCCAGCAGTGCCACGGAGCAGTACTTC
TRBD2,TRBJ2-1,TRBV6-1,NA,CASSDPTSGRAYEQFF,TGTGCCAGCAGTGACCCGACTAGCGGGAGGGCCTATGAGCAGTTCTTC
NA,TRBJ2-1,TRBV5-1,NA,CASSLARVALNYNEQFF,TGCGCCAGCAGCTTGGCCAGGGTAGCCCTTAACTACAATGAGCAGTTCTTC
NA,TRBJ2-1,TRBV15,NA,CATSRKGGTFYNEQFF,TGTGCCACCAGCAGAAAGGGGGGGACTTTCTACAATGAGCAGTTCTTC
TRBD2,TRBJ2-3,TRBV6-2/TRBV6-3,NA,CASSYFRLADPHTDTQYF,TGTGCCAGCAGTTACTTTCGGCTAGCGGATCCCCACACAGATACGCAGTATTTT
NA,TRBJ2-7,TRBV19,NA,CASSRDPGEQYF,TGTGCCAGTAGTAGGGACCCCGGCGAGCAGTACTTC
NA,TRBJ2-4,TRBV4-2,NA,CASSQEATRHLAKNIQYF,TGTGCCAGCAGCCAAGAGGCAACTCGTCATCTAGCCAAAAACATTCAGTACTTC
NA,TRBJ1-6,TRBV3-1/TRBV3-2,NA,CASSQDGRSRSSYNSPLHF,TGTGCCAGCAGCCAAGATGGCAGGTCCAGGAGCTCCTATAATTCACCCCTCCACTTT
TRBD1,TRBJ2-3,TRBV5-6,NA,CASSSSTGGADTQYF,TGTGCCAGCAGCTCCTCGACAGGGGGCGCGGATACGCAGTATTTT
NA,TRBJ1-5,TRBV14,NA,CASSQAGDQPQHF,TGTGCCAGCAGCCAAGCAGGGGACCAGCCCCAGCATTTT